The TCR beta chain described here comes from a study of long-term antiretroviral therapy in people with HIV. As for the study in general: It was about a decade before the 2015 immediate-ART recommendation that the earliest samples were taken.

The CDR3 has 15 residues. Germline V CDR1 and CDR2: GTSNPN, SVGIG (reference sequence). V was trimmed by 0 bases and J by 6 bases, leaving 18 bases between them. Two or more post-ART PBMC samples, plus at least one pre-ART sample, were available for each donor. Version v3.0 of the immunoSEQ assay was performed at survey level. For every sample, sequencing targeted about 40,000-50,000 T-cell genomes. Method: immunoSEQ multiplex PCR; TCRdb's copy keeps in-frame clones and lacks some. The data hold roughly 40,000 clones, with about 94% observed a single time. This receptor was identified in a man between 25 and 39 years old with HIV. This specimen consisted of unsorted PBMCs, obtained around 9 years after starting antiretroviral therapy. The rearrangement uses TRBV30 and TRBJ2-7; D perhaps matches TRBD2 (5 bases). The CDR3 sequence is CAWSVIGGSLAEQYF. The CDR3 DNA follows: TGTGCCTGGAGTGTAATAGGAGGCAGCCTAGCCGAGCAGTACTTC. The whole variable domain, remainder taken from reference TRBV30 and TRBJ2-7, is SQTIHQWPATLVQPVGSPLSLECTVEGTSNPNLYWYRQAAGRGLQLLFYSVGIGQISSEVPQNLSASRPQDRQFILSSKKLLLSDSGFYLCAWSVIGGSLAEQYFGPGTRLTVT.